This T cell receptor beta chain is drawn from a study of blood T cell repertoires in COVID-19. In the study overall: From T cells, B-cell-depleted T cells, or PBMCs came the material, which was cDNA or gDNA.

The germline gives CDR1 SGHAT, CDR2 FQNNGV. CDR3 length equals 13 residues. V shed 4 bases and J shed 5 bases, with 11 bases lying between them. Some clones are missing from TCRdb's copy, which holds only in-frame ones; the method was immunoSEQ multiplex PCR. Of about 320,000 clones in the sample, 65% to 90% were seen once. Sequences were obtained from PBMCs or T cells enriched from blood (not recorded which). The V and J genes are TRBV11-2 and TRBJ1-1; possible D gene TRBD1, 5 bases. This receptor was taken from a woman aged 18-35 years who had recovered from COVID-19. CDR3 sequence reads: CASSYYRYTEAFF. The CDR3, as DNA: TGTGCCAGCAGCTATTACAGGTATACTGAAGCTTTCTTT.